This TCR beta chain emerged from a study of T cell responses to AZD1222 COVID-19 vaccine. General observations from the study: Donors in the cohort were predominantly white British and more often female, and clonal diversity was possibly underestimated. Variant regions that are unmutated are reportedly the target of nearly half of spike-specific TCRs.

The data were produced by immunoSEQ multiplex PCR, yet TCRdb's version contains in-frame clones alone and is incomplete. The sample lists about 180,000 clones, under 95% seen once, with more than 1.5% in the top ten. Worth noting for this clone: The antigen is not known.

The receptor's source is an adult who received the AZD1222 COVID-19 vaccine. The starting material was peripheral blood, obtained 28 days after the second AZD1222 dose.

As DNA, the CDR3 is TGTGCCTGGACCGTCGGGTTAGCGGGCCTGTACGAGCAGTACTTC. It translates to CAWTVGLAGLYEQYF. The chain couples TRBV30 to TRBJ2-7; 7 bases are a match to TRBD2. Germline lookup yields CDR1 GTSNPN and CDR2 SVGIG (reference sequence). The V and J ends lost 4 bases and 4 bases, in that order; junction bases with no gene match: 13. This CDR3 has 15 residues.